This T cell receptor beta chain was sequenced during a study of T cell repertoires in cytomegalovirus infection. This clonotype was counted between two and nine times. No antigen is known for it. MiXCR was run by TCRdb on the reads, yielding one entry per CDR3 protein. The sample includes hundreds of thousands of distinct CDR3 sequences, roughly 31% of them seen just once. This CDR3 is built from 17 residues. J gave up 8 bases and V 5 bases, and 18 bases lay outside the gene matches. The source of this sequence is a human donor in good health (CMV status not recorded). Some clones in this sample may be carry-over from other donors' samples. The sequencing here drew on cultured CD8+ T cells from PBMCs, taken from culture after CMV antigen stimulation. V is TRBV12-3 or TRBV12-4 and J is TRBJ1-2; 9 bases are a match to TRBD1. CDR3 sequence: CASSKPGQGSQLLGYTF. CDR3 nucleotide sequence: TGTGCCAGCAGTAAACCGGGACAGGGATCCCAACTATTGGGCTACACCTTC.